This TCR beta chain appears in the sequencing data of a study of shared clonotypes between healthy human individuals (TCRdb year 2020). A note on the overall study: A couple of women and a few men aged 18 to 49 years were included in the cohort. To increase sequencing depth and limit assay-specific biases, TCR repertoire library preparation and sequencing were carried out by different laboratories using diverse techniques. For each donor, CD4 naive and CD4 memory were each given three plates, CD8 naive was given two plates, and CD8 memory was given one plate. Per donor, leukapheresis produced somewhere between about 0.94 and 9.5 billion PBMCs. To estimate repertoire size and how much clonotypes are shared between individuals, the study performed deep sequencing of blood TCR repertoires from a few healthy adults.

Results the study describes overall, beyond this receptor: Estimated clonotype richness was generally larger for naive than for memory subsets. Compared with non-shared clonotypes, clonotypes shared by all four sorted-subset donors had higher generation probabilities. Sharing across several donors was observed for around 5% of naive CD4, under 4% of naive CD8, 2% to 2.5% of memory CD4, and about 0.39% of memory CD8 clonotypes. Sampling was limited to blood, and TCR repertoires in tissue likely differ from TCR repertoires in blood. Even with the large sequencing depth, rarefaction of the sorted-subset datasets indicated that sequencing was incomplete. Because the study included a small number of donors, the genetic and exposure-history diversity represented was limited. Pairwise subsampling led to the expectation that sequencing depth would affect the degree of clonotype sharing among donors.

The CDR3 covers 14 residues, taking in both the cysteine and the phenylalanine. CDR3 DNA is the only sequence kept; it has 42 bases, read in frame from the first base. From the germline V gene (reference sequence), CDR1 is SEHNR and CDR2 is FQNEAQ. A distance of 15 bases separates the germline ends of V and J, which lose 6 bases and 6 bases respectively. Concerning this clone itself: Its antigen is currently not known. Per-nucleotide qualities are absent, and no much larger clonotype sits a single base away.

CD8 naive samples were obtained by positive selection for CCR7 among CD45RO-negative cells, yielding a CD45RA+CCR7+ population from which TemRA cells were excluded. Healthy HIV-negative adults with no recently reported acute infections or vaccinations were included as donors. Every donor was a Caucasian adult residing in Nashville, Tennessee, USA. After blood collection by leukapheresis, PBMCs were isolated using Ficoll-Histopaque density gradient centrifugation and then cryopreserved in the vapor phase of liquid nitrogen. Purity and quantity of every magnetically sorted T cell population were checked by analytical flow cytometry. Genomic DNA was isolated from every sorted fraction and measured by UV absorbance on a Nanodrop 2000c. TCR CDR3 regions were amplified from genomic DNA by multiplex PCR using the deep immunoSEQ assay. For each cell subset, the extracted genomic DNA was distributed evenly across all wells of several immunoSEQ 96-well plates, and each plate served as one replicate. Each replicate PCR for sorted subsets received around 200 ng genomic DNA, equal to tens of thousands of T cell genomes. Purified libraries were measured with a Qubit 3.0 fluorometer, size-checked on a Bioanalyzer 2100, and measured again with the KAPA Library Quantification kit. A separate single-read 150-cycle Illumina NextSeq 550 flow cell was used to sequence each immunoSEQ 96-well plate. The original methods were these. Because only junctional sequences without quality scores were contained in the immunoSEQ output, filtering matching that applied to full-length reads could not be performed. Sequences were annotated with PyIR, a Python wrapper for IgBLAST v1.9, using IMGT germline references to assign V/J genes and CDR3. Any read was removed if the V/J assignment was weak (E-value above 1e-6), the CDR3 was missing, or the read contained stop codons, out-of-frame junctions, or ambiguous translated residues. V3J clonotypes were defined as sequences sharing an identical inferred V gene, J gene, and CDR3 amino acid sequence. Percentage overlap between repertoires was calculated by dividing the number of shared unique clonotypes by the size of the smaller repertoire. Repertoire richness was assessed with RTK rarefaction, the Chao1 estimator, and Recon v2.1 estimates of unobserved clonotypes. Generation probabilities for all TCRbeta clonotypes obtained by the gDNA method from a few donors were computed using OLGA. What TCRdb holds here is the immuneACCESS table cut down to in-frame rearrangements. Part of the clones is not present; checked against another copy, under half of the missing clones reflect an unresolved V gene, and the others are unexplained. That table furnishes V, J and clone size, whereas the DNA furnished D and trimming. The sample yields around 1.9 million clones; roughly 91% were counted once. Together, the top ten hold about 1.5% of the sample.

The clonotype comes from a man between 18 and 29 years old in good health. Some clones in this sample may be carry-over from other donors' samples. Specimen: naive CD8+ T cells from PBMCs. This specimen's cell subset or site label, per the study, means: CD45RA+CCR7+. The chain is assembled from TRBV7-9 and TRBJ1-5; possibly the D gene is TRBD1, per 6 matching bases. The nucleotide sequence reads as follows: TGTGCCAGCAGACAGGACAGCACCGGTCAGCCCCAGCATTTT. Its protein is CASRQDSTGQPQHF.